This TCR beta chain came from a study of PD-1 blockade in classical Hodgkin lymphoma. Study information: A 3 mg/kg intravenous dose of nivolumab was received by patients every 2 weeks.

Documented time point: cycle 4 day 1 (C4D1), after 5 to 7 weeks of nivolumab. Each patient relapsed following autologous stem cell transplantation, and prior brentuximab vedotin exposure differed. J lost 6 bases, V lost 3 bases, and 4 bases had no gene match. The length of the CDR3 is 14 residues. Germline loops: CDR1 SEHNR, CDR2 FQNEAQ (reference sequence). Here immunoSEQ multiplex PCR was the method, and the copy in TCRdb shows in-frame clones only, minus some. The repertoire holds tens of thousands of clones, with 87% as singletons. Source: peripheral blood mononuclear cells (PBMCs), taken before the fourth cycle of nivolumab. J is TRBJ1-1 and V is TRBV7-9; 10 bases fit TRBD1. The origin of this receptor is a human donor with classical Hodgkin lymphoma. The CDR3 coding sequence is TGTGCCAGCAGCTTTGGACAGGGGGAAGCTGAAGCTTTCTTT. Protein sequence: CASSFGQGEAEAFF.